This TCR beta chain was documented in a study of Graves' ophthalmopathy and Graves' hyperthyroidism. Regarding the study as a whole: Ophthalmopathy could be told apart from stable hyperthyroidism by a 13-signature model (under 90% sensitivity, approximately 76% specificity).

Amplifying from RNA transcripts, the study obtained TCR beta CDR3 regions. HTBI-primed first-round RT-PCR preceded second-round multiplex PCR. In TCRdb, the multiplex PCR reads were re-called with MiXCR into one record per CDR3 protein. Of 650,000 to 900,000 distinct CDR3 sequences listed, 40% are singletons. The germline V gene has CDR1 DFQATT and CDR2 SNEGSKA (reference sequence). The CDR3 runs to 14 residues. V lost 2 bases, J lost 9 bases, and 14 bases lay in between. About this clonotype: Its target is unknown.

Sequencing used peripheral blood. This TCR came from an adult man with Graves' ophthalmopathy. This rearrangement joins TRBV20-1 to TRBJ1-6; D may be TRBD1 (6 bases). The CDR3 loop reads CSARPGQTLSPLHF. The CDR3 bases are TGCAGTGCTAGACCAGGACAGACCCTTTCACCCCTCCACTTT.